Each of the 4 T cell receptor beta chains below was sequenced from the same sample in a study of spatial heterogeneity in lung cancer. General study points: In tumors, expanded intratumoral alpha and beta TCR counts tracked mutation counts.

Each CDR3 protein is one row after TCRdb ran MiXCR on the 5' RACE reads. The table lists more than 10,000 distinct CDR3 sequences, roughly 5.5% of them singletons. These receptors have no identified antigens. Time point reported: sample taken at primary tumor resection. Sequencing used lung tumor tissue, obtained at surgery. The receptors derive from a male donor with early-stage non-small cell lung cancer.

In this sample, this clonotype turned up many times. Found in a library prepared for alpha chains, this beta chain is an off-target read, and its abundance has little meaning. The chain employs TRBV29-1 and TRBJ1-3; perhaps TRBD1 as D (6 bases). The CDR3 has 12 amino acids. Germline assignment: CDR1 SQVTM and CDR2 ANQGSEA. Trimming cost V 7 bases and J 2 bases, with 9 bases left between them. In DNA form, the CDR3 reads TGCAGCGCCTGGACAGCTGGAAACACCATATATTTT. This codes for CSAWTAGNTIYF.

About this clonotype itself: This beta chain is a stray sequence in a library constructed for alpha chains; its clone size is not meaningful. The chain recombines TRBV7-8 with TRBJ1-2, with D tentatively TRBD1 (6 bases). Per the germline V gene, CDR1 is SGHVS and CDR2 is FQNEAQ. The CDR3 consists of 14 residues. V lost 2 bases, J lost 2 bases, and 9 bases lay in between. CDR3 in amino acids: CASSLLQGNYGYTF. CDR3 coding DNA: TGTGCCAGCAGCTTACTACAGGGAAACTATGGCTACACCTTC. Supplemented by reference TRBV7-8 and TRBJ1-2, the full variable domain reads GAGVSQSPRYKVAKRGQDVALRCDPISGHVSLFWYQQALGQGPEFLTYFQNEAQLDKSGLPSDRFFAERPEGSVSTLKIQRTQQEDSAVYLCASSLLQGNYGYTFGSGTRLTVV.

Many counts were recorded for this clonotype. This beta chain is off target for a library built for alpha chains, so its abundance means little. The V call is TRBV6-2 or TRBV6-3, the J call TRBJ1-5, with TRBD1 matching 12 bases. Germline loops: CDR1 MNHEY, CDR2 SVGEGT. This CDR3 has 16 amino acids. V trimming: 5 bases; J trimming: 7 bases; junction bases outside the gene matches: 9. The CDR3 spells CASSQSGQGAKQPQHF. The CDR3 DNA sequence: TGTGCCAGCAGTCAATCGGGACAGGGGGCGAAACAGCCCCAGCATTTT.

Details on this clonotype: With the library built for alpha chains, this beta chain is off target and its frequency is not meaningful. V is TRBV2 and J is TRBJ1-4; D is perhaps TRBD1 (6 bases). The CDR3 has 14 residues. Trimming removed 11 bases at V and 5 bases at J, with 18 bases between. CDR1 and CDR2 (germline): SNHLY, FYNNEI. CDR3 region: CAGCKGQRNEKLFF. The CDR3 nucleotides are TGTGCCGGCTGCAAAGGACAGAGAAATGAAAAACTGTTTTTT.